The source of this TCR beta chain is a study of CD4 T cells in relation to SARS-CoV-2 and coronaviruses. The assay was immunoSEQ multiplex PCR, and TCRdb's table has in-frame clones only and misses some. The table shows about 70,000 clones, with around 86% occurring only once. Unexposed donor CD4+ T cells date from about 2011-2019, before the COVID-19 pandemic. V shed 6 bases and J shed 6 bases, with 14 bases lying between them. The CDR3 runs to 13 residues. This TCR came from a human donor in good health. The sequencing input was memory CD4+ T cells from PBMCs. The V gene is TRBV12-3 or TRBV12-4, the J gene TRBJ1-2, with D possibly matching TRBD1 (5 bases). The CDR3 here is CASRGGRADGYTF. CDR3 nucleotide sequence: TGTGCCAGCAGGGGAGGCAGGGCGGATGGCTACACCTTC.